This TCR beta chain was sequenced during a study of T cell responses to AZD1222 COVID-19 vaccine. Study-level findings and limits: At study baseline, merely five or six AZD1222 recipients were seropositive. Most donors were white British, females outnumbered males, and clonal diversity was possibly underestimated.

TCRdb's table, derived via immunoSEQ multiplex PCR, lists solely in-frame clones and lacks some. The table records 85,000 to 90,000 clones, 90% of them present only once. Note on this clone: Its antigen is undetermined.

Trimming removed 5 bases from V and 2 bases from J, with 21 bases in between. CDR1 and CDR2 from the germline V gene are LGHDT and YNNKEL (reference sequence). The CDR3 is 17 amino acids. The source of this sequence is an adult in good health. Source: peripheral blood, taken on day 0 of AZD1222 vaccination. This chain connects TRBV3-1 (or the pseudogene TRBV3-2) to TRBJ1-2; D might be TRBD1 (6 bases). The CDR3 reads CASSYLYRATENYGYTF. The CDR3, as DNA: TGTGCCAGCAGCTACTTGTACAGGGCCACGGAAAACTATGGCTACACCTTC.